This TCR beta chain appears in the sequencing data of a study of T-cell memory formation after mild COVID-19. Study-wide points: Mostly located in CM and EM were contracting CD4+ clones, with contracting CD8+ clones located in EMRA.

CDR3 length equals 15 residues. V was clipped by 5 bases and J by 5 bases; unmatched bases: 9. This clonotype was counted at least ten times. Its antigen is currently unknown. MiXCR was run by TCRdb on the 5' RACE reads, yielding one entry per CDR3 protein. The top ten clones hold 8.1% of a sample with about 560,000 distinct CDR3 sequences, 15% to 20% of them seen once. The specimen sequenced was PBMCs or a T cell subset sorted from them (not recorded which). The clonotype originates from an adult woman who had mild COVID-19 (a few samples of this study predate the infection). Cell type and time point are not known. The V gene is TRBV12-3 or TRBV12-4, the J gene TRBJ2-3; 8 bases are a match to TRBD2. CDR3 sequence (DNA): TGTGCCAGCAGTCCTGATGGACTAGCTATAGATACGCAGTATTTT. Translated: CASSPDGLAIDTQYF.